This T cell receptor (beta chain) was obtained from a study of CD8 T cells in ankylosing spondylitis. By quantitative 5'-RACE with molecular barcodes, the TCR beta libraries were made. TCRdb re-analysed the 5' RACE reads in MiXCR, keeping a single row per CDR3 protein. The sample has over 200,000 distinct CDR3 sequences; approximately 20% are singletons. Study-wide results and limits: Reports say disease-linked clones showed up significantly more in matched ankylosing spondylitis synovial fluid. Some of these motif variants have turned up before, in reports on reactive arthritis synovial fluid and blood. One TCR beta motif, made up of roughly 8 highly homologous variants, appeared characteristic of ankylosing spondylitis blood.

Trimming took 10 bases from V and 0 from J, leaving 10 bases between them. This CDR3 has 13 amino acids. Germline V gene lookup returns CDR1 LNHDA and CDR2 SQIVND (reference sequence). Notes on this clonotype: Its target is not known.

Sequenced material: blood, either unsorted or a sorted T cell fraction (not recorded which). The V gene is TRBV19, the J gene TRBJ2-1, with unresolved D. The sequence derives from a male donor with ankylosing spondylitis. The CDR3 DNA is TGTGCCACTTCCTTGAGCTCCTACAATGAGCAGTTCTTC. Its protein is CATSLSSYNEQFF.